The 27 T cell receptor beta chains reported below all come from one sample, sequenced in a study of T cells in pancreatic ductal adenocarcinoma (dated by TCRdb to the late 2010s). The selected pancreatic ductal adenocarcinoma patients had received surgery without neoadjuvant therapy. Receptor libraries were prepared by the immunoSEQ multiplex PCR assay. TCRdb mirrors the immuneACCESS table, restricted to in-frame sequences. Some clones are absent from its copies; in checked studies, under half trace to an unresolved V gene, and the reason for the others is unknown. In this sample the table shows roughly 100,000 clones, about 95% of which occur a single time. The ten most abundant clones make up around 2.9% of the sample. Sample: PBMCs. These receptors originate from a human donor with pancreatic ductal adenocarcinoma.

This chain uses TRBV29-1 with TRBJ2-5, with 8 bases aligning to TRBD2. The CDR3 has 12 amino acids. The ends lost 8 bases at V and 5 bases at J; junction bases unmatched: 7. The germline V gene encodes CDR1 SQVTM and CDR2 ANQGSEA. CDR3 amino acids: CSLLGGGETQYF. In DNA, the CDR3 is TGCAGCCTTCTCGGGGGGGGCGAGACCCAGTACTTC.

This rearrangement joins TRBV28 to TRBJ2-5; D is ambiguous. V was clipped by 6 bases and J by 5 bases, with 13 bases between them. In germline, CDR1 is MDHEN, CDR2 SYDVKM. The CDR3 covers 13 residues. The DNA of the CDR3 is TGTGCCAGCAGCCTCTCCCTGCGGGAGACCCAGTACTTC. Amino acid sequence: CASSLSLRETQYF.

The V call is TRBV6-1, the J call TRBJ2-7; 7 positions agree with TRBD1. The CDR3 covers 15 residues. The V segment lost 7 bases and the J segment 2 bases; nucleotides outside the gene matches: 11. Germline lookup yields CDR1 MNHNS and CDR2 SASEGT. The CDR3 reads CASIRDSFLAYEQYF. The CDR3 DNA reads TGTGCCAGCATTAGGGACAGCTTTCTGGCCTACGAGCAGTACTTC.

This clone was picked up one time. The V and J genes are TRBV25-1 and TRBJ1-2; TRBD1 aligns across 9 bases. The CDR3 loop spans 14 amino acids. The germline V gene has CDR1 MGHDK and CDR2 SYGVNS. Losses at the gene ends were 3 bases for V and 8 bases for J; bases not matched to a gene: 7. The CDR3 DNA reads TGTGCCAGCAGTGATTGCGGGACAGGGTGCGGCTACACCTTC. Its translation: CASSDCGTGCGYTF.

This clone was observed once. The chain combines TRBV11-2 with TRBJ2-7; 7 bases align to TRBD2. Trimming at V came to 5 bases and at J to 5 bases, leaving 9 bases not matched to a gene. In germline, CDR1 is SGHAT, CDR2 FQNNGV. This CDR3 region has 14 residues. As DNA, the CDR3 is TGTGCCAGCAGCCCCCGGGCGGGAGTCGACGAGCAGTACTTC. Residues: CASSPRAGVDEQYF.

The chain employs TRBV19 and TRBJ1-2; possible D gene TRBD1, 6 bases. V was shortened by 6 bases and J by 3 bases, with 11 bases between the two germline ends. The CDR3 covers 13 residues. From germline, CDR1 is LNHDA and CDR2 SQIVND (reference sequence). The chain's CDR3 is CASSSKGDYGYTF. Written as DNA, the CDR3 is TGTGCCAGTAGCTCCAAGGGGGACTATGGCTACACCTTC.

A single count supports this clone. The chain recombines TRBV19 with TRBJ1-5; D ambiguous. V was clipped by 8 bases and J by 5 bases, with 13 bases between them. This CDR3 is 13 amino acids long. Germline loops: CDR1 LNHDA, CDR2 SQIVND (reference sequence). Here the CDR3 reads CASPPGKDQPQHF. The DNA for the CDR3 is TGTGCCAGTCCCCCGGGGAAAGATCAGCCCCAGCATTTT.

This clone was detected once. This rearrangement joins TRBV6-4 to TRBJ2-7, with 10 bases aligning to TRBD2. This CDR3 comprises 16 residues. CDR1 is MRHNA, CDR2 SNTAGT, per germline. J lost 2 bases, V lost 8 bases, and 12 bases had no gene match. CDR3 loop: CASPKRRTSGTYEQYF. The CDR3 bases are TGTGCCAGCCCTAAGAGAAGGACTAGCGGTACCTACGAGCAGTACTTC.

The chain combines TRBV19 with TRBJ2-2, with 7 positions matching TRBD1. V shed 5 bases, J shed 3 bases, and the junction held 6 bases outside the gene matches. CDR3 length: 15 residues. Germline CDR1 and CDR2: LNHDA and SQIVND (reference sequence). As DNA, the CDR3 is TGTGCCAGTAGTCTCGGGACAGCTTACACCGGGGAGCTGTTTTTT. Its translation: CASSLGTAYTGELFF.

The rearrangement uses TRBV5-1 and TRBJ2-1; TRBD2 matches at 10 bases. V lost 0 bases to trimming and J lost 2 bases; unmatched junction nucleotides: 5. The length of the CDR3 is 17 residues. CDR1 is SGHRS and CDR2 is YFSETQ in the germline V gene. The DNA of the CDR3 is TGCGCCAGCAGCTTGGCCGGAGCGGGAGGGGCCTACAATGAGCAGTTCTTC. Protein sequence: CASSLAGAGGAYNEQFF.

V usage is TRBV7-3 and J usage is TRBJ2-2, with D possibly being TRBD1 (6 bases). The V gene lost 5 bases and the J gene lost 3 bases, with 13 bases spanning the gap. Per germline, CDR1 SGHTA and CDR2 FQGTGA. The CDR3 spans 15 residues. The CDR3 bases are TGTGCCAGCAGCCTCACGAGGGGGTACACCGGGGAGCTGTTTTTT. This translates into CASSLTRGYTGELFF.

This sequence joins TRBV28 and TRBJ2-3; no clear D. CDR1 is MDHEN and CDR2 is SYDVKM in the germline V gene. The CDR3 totals 14 residues. Trimming removed 8 bases at V and 0 bases at J, with 12 bases between. This CDR3 is CASYAASSTDTQYF. CDR3 nucleotide sequence: TGTGCCAGCTATGCGGCTTCTAGCACAGATACGCAGTATTTT. Drawing the rest from reference TRBV28 and TRBJ2-3, the complete variable domain is DVKVTQSSRYLVKRTGEKVFLECVQDMDHENMFWYRQDPGLGLRLIYFSYDVKMKEKGDIPEGYSVSREKKERFSLILESASTNQTSMYLCASYAASSTDTQYFGPGTRLTVL.

This chain uses TRBV5-1 with TRBJ2-3; D may be TRBD1 (5 bases). The germline V gene has CDR1 SGHRS and CDR2 YFSETQ. Trimming took off 4 bases at V and 4 bases at J, with 10 bases between the two ends. The CDR3 totals 13 residues. The CDR3 is CASSIDRADTQYF. The CDR3 nucleotides are TGCGCCAGCAGCATTGACAGAGCAGATACGCAGTATTTT.

The rearrangement joins TRBV11-2 to TRBJ2-3; D remains unclear. V was trimmed by 5 bases and J by 2 bases, leaving 5 bases between them. Germline V CDR1 and CDR2: SGHAT, FQNNGV. The CDR3 loop spans 12 amino acids. The CDR3 sequence is CASSPYTDTQYF. In nucleotides, the CDR3 is TGTGCCAGCAGCCCCTACACAGATACGCAGTATTTT.

The V call is TRBV21-1, the J call TRBJ2-6; TRBD1, the table's D call, lacks a check against the DNA. TRBV21-1 is a pseudogene segment. This CDR3 is built from 18 residues. This chain's CDR3 is CASSIIRDRGPGANVLTF. For the CDR3, the DNA is TGTGCCAGCAGCATCATCCGGGACAGGGGGCCTGGGGCCAACGTCCTGACTTTC.

The V gene is TRBV5-1, the J gene TRBJ2-7; 10 bases line up with TRBD2. The V segment lost 1 base and the J segment 6 bases; nucleotides outside the gene matches: 10. The CDR3 has 16 amino acids. Germline loops: CDR1 SGHRS, CDR2 YFSETQ. Here the CDR3 DNA reads TGCGCCAGCAGCTTGCCCCCAGCGGGAGGGCCAGCCGAGCAGTACTTC. Translated, it gives CASSLPPAGGPAEQYF.

The chain recombines TRBV5-5 with TRBJ2-7; no clear D gene. Germline V gives CDR1 SGHKS, CDR2 YYEKEE (reference sequence). Trimming removed 4 bases at V and 6 bases at J, with 11 bases between. The CDR3 consists of 12 residues. CDR3 in DNA: TGTGCCAGCAGCCTAGAGCGTTCCGAGCAGTACTTC. Its translation: CASSLERSEQYF.

The chain is built from TRBV4-1 and TRBJ2-7, with D uncertain. Germline-derived CDR1 and CDR2 are MGHRA and YSYEKL. V lost 2 bases and J lost 1, with 15 bases in between. The length of the CDR3 is 16 residues. CDR3: CASSQSSTFRSYEQYF. The CDR3 bases are TGCGCCAGCAGCCAAAGTAGTACCTTCAGGTCCTACGAGCAGTACTTC.

The chain joins TRBV5-1 to TRBJ1-3; no definite D call. Germline V gene lookup returns CDR1 SGHRS and CDR2 YFSETQ. CDR3 size: 16 residues. V was clipped by 1 base and J by 0 bases, with 11 bases between them. As DNA, the CDR3 is TGCGCCAGCAGCTTGTCTATGTTAAGCTCTGGAAACACCATATATTTT. This sequence encodes CASSLSMLSSGNTIYF.

This clone was observed a single time. The chain joins TRBV7-3 to TRBJ2-1; 13 positions match TRBD2. This CDR3 contains 15 residues. The V segment lost 5 bases and the J segment 6 bases; nucleotides outside the gene matches: 4. CDR1 is SGHTA, CDR2 FQGTGA, per germline. The CDR3 sequence is CASSVGTSGANEQFF. Written as DNA, the CDR3 is TGTGCCAGCAGCGTTGGGACTAGCGGGGCCAATGAGCAGTTCTTC.

The gene calls are TRBV14 and TRBJ2-7, with 7 bases fitting TRBD2. The CDR3 runs to 13 residues. The J segment lost 6 bases and the V segment lost 4 bases, leaving 6 bases of the junction unmatched. Germline V CDR1 and CDR2: SGHDN, FVKESK. CDR3 in amino acids: CASSRDSGGEQYF. The CDR3 bases are TGTGCCAGCAGCCGGGATTCGGGGGGCGAGCAGTACTTC. The whole variable domain, remainder taken from reference TRBV14 and TRBJ2-7, is EAGVTQFPSHSVIEKGQTVTLRCDPISGHDNLYWYRRVMGKEIKFLLHFVKESKQDESGMPNNRFLAERTGGTYSTLKVQPAELEDSGVYFCASSRDSGGEQYFGPGTRLTVT.

V is TRBV18 and J is TRBJ2-5; weak D call: TRBD2 (5 bases). Trimming removed 3 bases from V and 5 bases from J, with 19 bases in between. Germline assignment: CDR1 KGHSH and CDR2 LQKENI. CDR3 size: 16 residues. The CDR3 sequence is CASSPPWTGSAETQYF. As DNA, the CDR3 is TGTGCCAGCTCACCTCCCTGGACGGGAAGCGCTGAGACCCAGTACTTC.

The chain recombines TRBV2 with TRBJ1-5; no clear D gene. Trimming removed 8 bases at V and 1 base at J, with 15 bases between. CDR3 length: 15 amino acids. From germline, CDR1 is SNHLY and CDR2 FYNNEI. In DNA form, the CDR3 reads TGTGCCAGCGACCAGCGACTTACAAGCAATCAGCCCCAGCATTTT. Protein sequence: CASDQRLTSNQPQHF.

This rearrangement joins TRBV15 to TRBJ1-2, with D possibly being TRBD1 (5 bases). Germline CDR1 LNHNV, CDR2 YYDKDF (reference sequence). The CDR3 totals 14 residues. Trimming pared 0 bases from V and 7 bases from J, leaving 12 bases between. The CDR3 DNA sequence: TGTGCCACCAGCAGAGATAGGGGTAGCGGTGGCTACACCTTC. It yields the protein CATSRDRGSGGYTF.

J is TRBJ2-1 and V is TRBV5-1; TRBD2 matches at 15 bases. The V segment lost 4 bases and the J segment 0 bases; nucleotides outside the gene matches: 5. The germline gives CDR1 SGHRS, CDR2 YFSETQ. The CDR3 spans 18 residues. This CDR3 reads CASSSGTSGRYSYNEQFF. The CDR3 nucleotides read TGCGCCAGCAGCAGCGGGACTAGCGGGAGGTACTCCTACAATGAGCAGTTCTTC.

The chain uses TRBV4-2 and TRBJ1-2; D unresolved. In germline, CDR1 is LGHNA, CDR2 YNFKEQ. V was shortened by 4 bases and J by 6 bases, with 15 bases between the two germline ends. The CDR3 is 14 residues long. Here the CDR3 DNA reads TGTGCCAGCAGCCCCGGAGGCGGAGGCGATGGCTACACCTTC. This sequence encodes CASSPGGGGDGYTF.

This sequence joins TRBV11-2 and TRBJ2-1; possibly TRBD1 for D (5 bases). The germline CDR1 and CDR2 sequences are SGHAT and FQNNGV. CDR3 length: 12 amino acids. V lost 1 base and J lost 10, with 8 bases in between. Here the CDR3 DNA reads TGTGCCAGCAGCTTAGGGACATCCGAGCAGTTCTTC. This encodes CASSLGTSEQFF.